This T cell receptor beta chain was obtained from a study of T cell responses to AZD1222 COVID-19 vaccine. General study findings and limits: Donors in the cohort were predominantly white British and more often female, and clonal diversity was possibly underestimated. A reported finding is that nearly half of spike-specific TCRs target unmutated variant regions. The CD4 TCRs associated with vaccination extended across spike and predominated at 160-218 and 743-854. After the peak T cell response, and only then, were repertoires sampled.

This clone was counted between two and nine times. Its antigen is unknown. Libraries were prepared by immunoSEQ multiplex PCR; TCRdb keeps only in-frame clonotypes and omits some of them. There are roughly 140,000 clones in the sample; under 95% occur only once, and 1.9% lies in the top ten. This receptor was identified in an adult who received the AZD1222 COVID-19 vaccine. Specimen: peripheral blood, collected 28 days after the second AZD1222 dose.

The DNA for the CDR3 is TGTGCCAGTAGTATAGCCGGGACAGGGGTTTACGAGCAGTACTTC. Translating it yields CASSIAGTGVYEQYF. V usage is TRBV19 and J usage is TRBJ2-7, with 10 positions matching TRBD1. The CDR3 has 15 amino acids. In germline, CDR1 is LNHDA, CDR2 SQIVND (reference sequence). V gave up 1 base and J gave up 4 bases; unmatched junction bases: 4.